The next 13 T cell receptor beta chains were all read from a single sample in a study of T cell responses to AZD1222 COVID-19 vaccine. Some clones are missing from TCRdb's copy, which holds only in-frame ones; the method was immunoSEQ multiplex PCR. The sample yields 100,000 to 120,000 clones, around 90% seen once. The source was peripheral blood, collected on day 0 of AZD1222 vaccination. The receptor set was obtained from an adult in good health.

The chain has TRBV6-4 and TRBJ2-2; 7 nucleotides agree with TRBD1. This CDR3 has 15 residues. Trimming at V came to 4 bases and at J to 6 bases, leaving 8 bases not matched to a gene. The germline V gene encodes CDR1 MRHNA and CDR2 SNTAGT. In DNA, the CDR3 is TGTGCCAGCAGTGGCTCCGGACAGGTTGCCGGGGAGCTGTTTTTT. This sequence encodes CASSGSGQVAGELFF.

The V call is TRBV7-2, the J call TRBJ1-2, with 9 bases that match TRBD1. V dropped 5 bases and J dropped 8; count of bases not matched to a gene: 6. Germline V lookup: CDR1 SGHTA, CDR2 FQGNSA. This CDR3 contains 13 residues. The CDR3 sequence: CASSPDRGRGYTF. The CDR3 DNA follows: TGTGCCAGCAGCCCTGACAGGGGGAGAGGCTACACCTTC.

The chain employs TRBV6-2 or TRBV6-3 and TRBJ2-2; 8 bases are shared with TRBD1. This CDR3 region has 16 residues. Germline loops: CDR1 MNHEY, CDR2 SVGEGT. The trim removed 2 bases at V and 3 bases at J, leaving 5 bases unmatched. The CDR3 reads CASSYDDRGDTGELFF. Written as DNA, the CDR3 is TGTGCCAGCAGTTACGACGACAGGGGAGACACCGGGGAGCTGTTTTTT.

This chain links TRBV18 with TRBJ1-6; maybe TRBD1 (5 bases). V dropped 2 bases and J dropped 10 bases, with 15 bases sitting between them. The germline gives CDR1 KGHSH, CDR2 LQKENI. There are 15 residues in the CDR3. This CDR3 reads CASSPERTRGSPLHF. DNA for the CDR3: TGTGCCAGCTCACCAGAGAGAACACGGGGGTCACCCCTCCACTTT.

V usage is TRBV28 and J usage is TRBJ2-7; perhaps TRBD2 as D (6 bases). This CDR3 comprises 12 residues. Germline V gene sequence: CDR1 MDHEN, CDR2 SYDVKM. V was trimmed by 5 bases and J by 6 bases, leaving 11 bases between them. CDR3 amino acids: CASSVGGIEQYF. CDR3 DNA sequence: TGTGCCAGCAGTGTGGGGGGAATCGAGCAGTACTTC.

This chain uses TRBV18 with TRBJ1-6; 10 bases match TRBD1. The V gene end was trimmed by 4 bases and the J gene end by 8 bases; junction bases not matched to a gene: 2. Per the germline V gene, CDR1 is KGHSH and CDR2 is LQKENI. This CDR3 has 14 residues. The DNA for the CDR3 is TGTGCCAGCTCACACGACAGGGGGCATTCACCCCTCCACTTT. It codes for CASSHDRGHSPLHF.

The chain links TRBV19 to TRBJ1-1; the match to TRBD1 covers 7 bases. Looked up from germline, CDR1 is LNHDA and CDR2 is SQIVND (reference sequence). V dropped 7 bases and J dropped 0; count of bases not matched to a gene: 8. The CDR3 is made up of 15 amino acids. The chain's CDR3 is CASNRGPRMNTEAFF. The CDR3 DNA follows: TGTGCCAGTAACAGGGGACCCCGAATGAACACTGAAGCTTTCTTT.

The chain has TRBV28 and TRBJ1-5; possible D gene TRBD1, 5 bases. Trimming stripped 5 bases from V and 4 bases from J, with 18 bases between. The V gene's germline CDR1 is MDHEN and CDR2 SYDVKM. There are 16 residues in the CDR3. CDR3: CASSPTAGLGNQPQHF. As DNA, the CDR3 is TGTGCCAGCAGTCCCACTGCGGGGCTCGGAAATCAGCCCCAGCATTTT.

The V and J genes are TRBV3-1 (or the pseudogene TRBV3-2) and TRBJ1-6; D is undetermined. The V end was cut by 1 base, the J end by 13 bases, with 11 bases between. The CDR3 is made up of 13 amino acids. In germline, CDR1 is LGHDT, CDR2 YNNKEL (reference sequence). Here the CDR3 reads CASSQGANPPLHF. The CDR3, as DNA: TGTGCCAGCAGCCAAGGGGCCAACCCCCCCCTCCACTTT.

The J gene is TRBJ1-5, the V gene TRBV5-1; D gene ambiguous. The CDR3 consists of 15 residues. V was trimmed by 0 bases and J by 5 bases, leaving 12 bases between them. Germline assignment: CDR1 SGHRS and CDR2 YFSETQ. The CDR3, as DNA: TGCGCCAGCAGCTTGGTGGCAGGAGGGCATCAGCCCCAGCATTTT. Translated, it gives CASSLVAGGHQPQHF.

On this clone: Different DNA sequences within this sample yield the same CDR3. The rearrangement uses TRBV30 and TRBJ2-7; TRBD1 is a possible D gene (5 bases). CDR1 and CDR2 from the germline V gene are GTSNPN and SVGIG (reference sequence). Deletions cut 2 bases from V and 0 bases from J, with 11 bases between. The CDR3 contains 14 residues. The CDR3 region is CAWSRGGSSYEQYF. The CDR3 DNA reads as TGTGCCTGGAGTAGGGGTGGCAGCTCCTACGAGCAGTACTTC.

This CDR3 reads CASSPSLRGEAFF. The CDR3, as DNA: TGTGCCAGCTCACCAAGCCTCCGGGGTGAAGCTTTCTTT. The J gene is TRBJ1-1, the V gene TRBV18; no reliable D call. CDR3 length equals 13 residues. Germline-derived CDR1 and CDR2 are KGHSH and LQKENI. Trimming stripped 2 bases from V and 7 bases from J, with 11 bases between.

The rearrangement uses TRBV28 and TRBJ1-2, with TRBD1 identical over 10 bases. Germline trimming cut 5 bases from V and 4 bases from J; bases unmatched to any gene: 10. The CDR3 is made up of 16 amino acids. In germline, CDR1 is MDHEN, CDR2 SYDVKM. CDR3 region: CASSTSAGTGVYGYTF. The CDR3 nucleotides are TGTGCCAGCAGTACGTCTGCCGGGACAGGGGTCTATGGCTACACCTTC.